Listed below are T cell receptor beta chains from one sample, sequenced in a study of human T cells and chemical hapten exposure. In TCRdb, the RACE reads were re-called with MiXCR into one record per CDR3 protein. Here the sample spans approximately 86,000 distinct CDR3 sequences, roughly 10% being singletons. Sequencing used whole blood, obtained in connection with sensitization to the hapten diphenylcyclopropenone (DPC). These receptors originate from a woman aged 25 to 39 with alopecia areata. Some clones in this sample may be carry-over from other donors' samples. CDR3s include the opening cysteine and the closing phenylalanine or tryptophan. Each record gives: D gene, clone size, CDR3 length, J gene, V gene, CDR3 DNA, CDR3 protein. A D gene is named only where the DNA matches it firmly. Clone size is shown for a subset of rows, as once, few, many or a class of expanded clone.

d_gene: TRBD1
abundance: few
len: 14
j_gene: TRBJ2-7
v_gene: TRBV28
CDR3nt: TGTGCCAGCAGATACCGACAGGGGATGTACGAGCAGTACTTC
CDR3aa: CASRYRQGMYEQYF

d_gene: NA
abundance: few
len: 14
j_gene: TRBJ1-1
v_gene: TRBV20-1
CDR3nt: TGCAGTGCTAGAGACATCAGGACGAACACTGAAGCTTTCTTT
CDR3aa: CSARDIRTNTEAFF

d_gene: NA
abundance: many
len: 12
j_gene: TRBJ2-1
v_gene: TRBV7-9
CDR3nt: TGTGCCAGCAGCTCCCTGAGAGGGGAGCAGTTCTTC
CDR3aa: CASSSLRGEQFF

d_gene: TRBD2
abundance: NA
len: 17
j_gene: TRBJ2-3
v_gene: TRBV7-8
CDR3nt: TGTGCCAGCAGGGAAAAGCGGGCTAGCGGGAGAACAGATACGCAGTATTTT
CDR3aa: CASREKRASGRTDTQYF

d_gene: NA
abundance: many
len: 17
j_gene: TRBJ2-6
v_gene: TRBV4-3
CDR3nt: TGCGCCAGCAGCCAAGAATCGATTCAGGCTGGGGCCAACGTCCTGACTTTC
CDR3aa: CASSQESIQAGANVLTF

d_gene: NA
abundance: many
len: 11
j_gene: TRBJ2-1
v_gene: TRBV18
CDR3nt: TGTGCCAGCGCGACCGGACTCGGGCAGTTCTTC
CDR3aa: CASATGLGQFF

d_gene: NA
abundance: NA
len: 11
j_gene: TRBJ2-1
v_gene: TRBV29-1
CDR3nt: TGCAGCGTTGAGACCTACAATGAGCAGTTCTTC
CDR3aa: CSVETYNEQFF

d_gene: NA
abundance: NA
len: 14
j_gene: TRBJ2-7
v_gene: TRBV29-1
CDR3nt: TGCAGCGTCATGGACAAGACTCGATCCTACGAGCAGTACTTC
CDR3aa: CSVMDKTRSYEQYF

d_gene: NA
abundance: many
len: 13
j_gene: TRBJ1-5
v_gene: TRBV11-2
CDR3nt: TGTGCCAGCAGCCCTGATAGCAATCAGCCCCAGCATTTT
CDR3aa: CASSPDSNQPQHF

d_gene: NA
abundance: NA
len: 12
j_gene: TRBJ2-5
v_gene: TRBV5-1
CDR3nt: TGCGCCAGCAGCCGAAACGAAGAGACCCAGTACTTC
CDR3aa: CASSRNEETQYF

d_gene: NA
abundance: few
len: 12
j_gene: TRBJ1-2
v_gene: TRBV20-1
CDR3nt: TGCAGTGCCCCCATGAGGGACTATGGCTACACCTTC
CDR3aa: CSAPMRDYGYTF

d_gene: TRBD1
abundance: many
len: 15
j_gene: TRBJ2-7
v_gene: TRBV6-2/TRBV6-3
CDR3nt: TGTGCCAGCAGGGATCCCGGGACAGGGTCCTACGAGCAGTACTTC
CDR3aa: CASRDPGTGSYEQYF

d_gene: NA
abundance: many
len: 13
j_gene: TRBJ2-3
v_gene: TRBV29-1
CDR3nt: TGCAGCGTCGAATCGGGGGATTCAGATACGCAGTATTTT
CDR3aa: CSVESGDSDTQYF

d_gene: NA
abundance: many
len: 13
j_gene: TRBJ1-2
v_gene: TRBV29-1
CDR3nt: TGCAGCGTTGAAGTTGGGGATGGCTATGGCTACACCTTC
CDR3aa: CSVEVGDGYGYTF

d_gene: NA
abundance: few
len: 15
j_gene: TRBJ2-3
v_gene: TRBV4-2
CDR3nt: TGTGCCAGCAGCCAAGATCCCAGCGGGCCTTATACGCAGTATTTT
CDR3aa: CASSQDPSGPYTQYF

d_gene: NA
abundance: NA
len: 13
j_gene: TRBJ2-3
v_gene: TRBV10-2
CDR3nt: TGCGCCTCCCTCGGCGCGATCACAGAAACGCAGTATTTT
CDR3aa: CASLGAITETQYF

d_gene: NA
abundance: many
len: 16
j_gene: TRBJ1-6
v_gene: TRBV6-1
CDR3nt: TGTGCCAGCAGTGAAGCTAGTAGACTGGGCAATTCACCCCTCCACTTT
CDR3aa: CASSEASRLGNSPLHF

d_gene: TRBD1
abundance: few
len: 14
j_gene: TRBJ2-3
v_gene: TRBV11-2
CDR3nt: TGTGCCAGCAGACCGGGACAGAACACAGATACGCAGTATTTT
CDR3aa: CASRPGQNTDTQYF

d_gene: TRBD1
abundance: few
len: 16
j_gene: TRBJ2-1
v_gene: TRBV5-1
CDR3nt: TGCGCCAGCAGCCTCGGACAGGGGGTTATCTACAATGAGCAGTTCTTC
CDR3aa: CASSLGQGVIYNEQFF

d_gene: NA
abundance: few
len: 15
j_gene: TRBJ2-2
v_gene: TRBV15
CDR3nt: TGTGCCACCAGCAGAGATCGCCTCCCCGACGGGGAGCTGTTTTTT
CDR3aa: CATSRDRLPDGELFF

d_gene: NA
abundance: NA
len: 18
j_gene: TRBJ2-3
v_gene: TRBV6-6
CDR3nt: TGTGCCTGCAGTTACTACCGGCTTAGCGGAGGGGGGACAGATACGCAGTATTTT
CDR3aa: CACSYYRLSGGGTDTQYF

d_gene: NA
abundance: many
len: 13
j_gene: TRBJ1-2
v_gene: TRBV3-1
CDR3nt: TGTGCCAGCAAAGGAGGTCGCCATTATGGCTACACCTTC
CDR3aa: CASKGGRHYGYTF

d_gene: NA
abundance: many
len: 14
j_gene: TRBJ2-1
v_gene: TRBV9
CDR3nt: TGTGCCAGCTCTACAGGGCCGGTGGGAAATGAGCAGTTCTTC
CDR3aa: CASSTGPVGNEQFF

d_gene: NA
abundance: many
len: 16
j_gene: TRBJ1-4
v_gene: TRBV6-4
CDR3nt: TGTGCCAGCAACAGGACGGGGACGACGGAAAATGAAAAACTGTTTTTT
CDR3aa: CASNRTGTTENEKLFF

d_gene: NA
abundance: NA
len: 15
j_gene: TRBJ2-1
v_gene: TRBV12-3/TRBV12-4
CDR3nt: TGTGCCAGCAGTTTTTCGCCCCTCCGGGTCAATGAGCAGTTCTTC
CDR3aa: CASSFSPLRVNEQFF

d_gene: NA
abundance: few
len: 15
j_gene: TRBJ2-3
v_gene: TRBV10-2
CDR3nt: TGCGCCAGCAGTGTCCAGAATTCTCGCACAGATACGCAGTATTTT
CDR3aa: CASSVQNSRTDTQYF

d_gene: NA
abundance: few
len: 17
j_gene: TRBJ1-5
v_gene: TRBV7-2
CDR3nt: TGTGCCAGCAGCCCCCCCCCGAGGGGGTTGGTCAATCAGCCCCAGCATTTT
CDR3aa: CASSPPPRGLVNQPQHF

d_gene: NA
abundance: many
len: 14
j_gene: TRBJ1-4
v_gene: TRBV6-8
CDR3nt: TGTGCCAGCAGTTACTCGCGGATGAGGGAAAAACTGTTTTTT
CDR3aa: CASSYSRMREKLFF

d_gene: TRBD1
abundance: NA
len: 15
j_gene: TRBJ1-2
v_gene: TRBV7-2
CDR3nt: TGTGCCAGCAGCTTATTCACAGGGGGGAACTATGGCTACACCTTC
CDR3aa: CASSLFTGGNYGYTF

d_gene: NA
abundance: many
len: 12
j_gene: TRBJ1-1
v_gene: TRBV29-1
CDR3nt: TGCAGCGGAGAAGGAGGGGGCACTGAAGCTTTCTTT
CDR3aa: CSGEGGGTEAFF

d_gene: TRBD1
abundance: many
len: 15
j_gene: TRBJ2-3
v_gene: TRBV7-7
CDR3nt: TGTGCTAGCAGTTTCGGGACAGGGGGCAGAGATACGCAGTATTTT
CDR3aa: CASSFGTGGRDTQYF

d_gene: NA
abundance: few
len: 13
j_gene: TRBJ2-2
v_gene: TRBV29-1
CDR3nt: TGCAGCGTCCGGGACTCTTACACCGGGGAGCTGTTTTTT
CDR3aa: CSVRDSYTGELFF

d_gene: NA
abundance: NA
len: 13
j_gene: TRBJ1-6
v_gene: TRBV27
CDR3nt: TGTGCCAGCAGTTGGGGGACGGGGCAGCCCCTCCACTTT
CDR3aa: CASSWGTGQPLHF

d_gene: NA
abundance: once
len: 16
j_gene: TRBJ2-3
v_gene: TRBV6-5
CDR3nt: TGTGCCAGCAGCCCCAGTCGGCGCCCCGGCCGGGATACGCAGTATTTT
CDR3aa: CASSPSRRPGRDTQYF

d_gene: NA
abundance: few
len: 13
j_gene: TRBJ2-5
v_gene: TRBV2
CDR3nt: TGTGCCAGCAGGCAGACTAGTCAAGAGACCCAGTACTTC
CDR3aa: CASRQTSQETQYF

d_gene: NA
abundance: many
len: 15
j_gene: TRBJ1-1
v_gene: TRBV6-2/TRBV6-3
CDR3nt: TGTGCCAGCACCCAACAACTCGGGGTATTCACTGAAGCTTTCTTT
CDR3aa: CASTQQLGVFTEAFF

d_gene: NA
abundance: many
len: 17
j_gene: TRBJ1-2
v_gene: TRBV24-1
CDR3nt: TGTGCCACCAGTGATGTACCGACAGGAGGGCGGAACTATGGCTACACCTTC
CDR3aa: CATSDVPTGGRNYGYTF

d_gene: NA
abundance: few
len: 14
j_gene: TRBJ2-5
v_gene: TRBV10-2
CDR3nt: TGCGCCAGCAGTGTCGTTAACGTCCAAGAGACCCAGTACTTC
CDR3aa: CASSVVNVQETQYF

d_gene: TRBD1
abundance: many
len: 13
j_gene: TRBJ2-3
v_gene: TRBV28
CDR3nt: TGTGCCAGCATGACAGGGAGTGCGGATACGCAGTATTTT
CDR3aa: CASMTGSADTQYF

d_gene: TRBD1
abundance: many
len: 16
j_gene: TRBJ2-2
v_gene: TRBV19
CDR3nt: TGTGCCAGTAGTATTAGACAGGGGGCGAACACCGGGGAGCTGTTTTTT
CDR3aa: CASSIRQGANTGELFF